Described below is a single TCR beta chain sequence and its context. What it binds is not known. The data were taken from a study of shared clonotypes between healthy human individuals. Germline values: CDR1 ENHRY, CDR2 SYGVKD. V was pared by 5 bases and J by 3 bases, with 4 bases of the junction left unmatched. This CDR3 comprises 15 residues. The data were produced by immunoSEQ multiplex PCR, yet TCRdb's version contains in-frame clones alone and is incomplete. In the table there are about 2 million clones, roughly 94% of which are singletons. General study findings and limits: A reduction in generation probabilities was seen for non-shared clonotypes relative to those shared by all four donors.

Every donor was a Caucasian adult from Nashville, Tennessee. From CD4+ cells came CD45RA+ naive and CD45RA-negative memory subsets. The source is a man between 18 and 29 years old in good health. Source material: naive CD4+ T cells sorted from blood. Subset indicated: CD45RA+ positively selected. The gene calls are TRBV10-3 and TRBJ2-7; 13 bases line up with TRBD2. The CDR3 DNA follows: TGTGCCATCAGTTTGACTAGCGGGGGGTTCTACGAGCAGTACTTC. This sequence encodes CAISLTSGGFYEQYF.